This T cell receptor (beta chain) was sequenced for a study of T cell responses to AZD1222 COVID-19 vaccine. Doses given second, at about 4 or about 12 weeks, were pooled. About this clone: Its target is unknown.

Germline V gives CDR1 MGHRA, CDR2 YSYEKL. The CDR3 loop spans 19 amino acids. V lost 0 bases, J lost 3 bases, and 13 bases stayed unmatched. Study-level points and caveats: Regions 160-218 and 743-854 dominated among vaccine-associated CD4 TCRs spanning spike. The breadth and depth of Spike-specific TCRs increased once two AZD1222 doses had been given. Only a handful of individuals given AZD1222 were seropositive at baseline.

This table comes from immunoSEQ multiplex PCR, and its TCRdb copy is limited to in-frame clones, with some not included. Of about 110,000 clones listed, around 87% are singletons. The TCR comes from an adult who received the AZD1222 COVID-19 vaccine. J is TRBJ2-7 and V is TRBV4-1; 11 bases match TRBD2. The sequences come from peripheral blood, collected 28 days after the second AZD1222 dose. CDR3 nucleotide sequence: TGCGCCAGCAGCCAAGATCTCGTGATAGCGGGGGGGCATGTCTACGAGCAGTACTTC. Translated, it gives CASSQDLVIAGGHVYEQYF.